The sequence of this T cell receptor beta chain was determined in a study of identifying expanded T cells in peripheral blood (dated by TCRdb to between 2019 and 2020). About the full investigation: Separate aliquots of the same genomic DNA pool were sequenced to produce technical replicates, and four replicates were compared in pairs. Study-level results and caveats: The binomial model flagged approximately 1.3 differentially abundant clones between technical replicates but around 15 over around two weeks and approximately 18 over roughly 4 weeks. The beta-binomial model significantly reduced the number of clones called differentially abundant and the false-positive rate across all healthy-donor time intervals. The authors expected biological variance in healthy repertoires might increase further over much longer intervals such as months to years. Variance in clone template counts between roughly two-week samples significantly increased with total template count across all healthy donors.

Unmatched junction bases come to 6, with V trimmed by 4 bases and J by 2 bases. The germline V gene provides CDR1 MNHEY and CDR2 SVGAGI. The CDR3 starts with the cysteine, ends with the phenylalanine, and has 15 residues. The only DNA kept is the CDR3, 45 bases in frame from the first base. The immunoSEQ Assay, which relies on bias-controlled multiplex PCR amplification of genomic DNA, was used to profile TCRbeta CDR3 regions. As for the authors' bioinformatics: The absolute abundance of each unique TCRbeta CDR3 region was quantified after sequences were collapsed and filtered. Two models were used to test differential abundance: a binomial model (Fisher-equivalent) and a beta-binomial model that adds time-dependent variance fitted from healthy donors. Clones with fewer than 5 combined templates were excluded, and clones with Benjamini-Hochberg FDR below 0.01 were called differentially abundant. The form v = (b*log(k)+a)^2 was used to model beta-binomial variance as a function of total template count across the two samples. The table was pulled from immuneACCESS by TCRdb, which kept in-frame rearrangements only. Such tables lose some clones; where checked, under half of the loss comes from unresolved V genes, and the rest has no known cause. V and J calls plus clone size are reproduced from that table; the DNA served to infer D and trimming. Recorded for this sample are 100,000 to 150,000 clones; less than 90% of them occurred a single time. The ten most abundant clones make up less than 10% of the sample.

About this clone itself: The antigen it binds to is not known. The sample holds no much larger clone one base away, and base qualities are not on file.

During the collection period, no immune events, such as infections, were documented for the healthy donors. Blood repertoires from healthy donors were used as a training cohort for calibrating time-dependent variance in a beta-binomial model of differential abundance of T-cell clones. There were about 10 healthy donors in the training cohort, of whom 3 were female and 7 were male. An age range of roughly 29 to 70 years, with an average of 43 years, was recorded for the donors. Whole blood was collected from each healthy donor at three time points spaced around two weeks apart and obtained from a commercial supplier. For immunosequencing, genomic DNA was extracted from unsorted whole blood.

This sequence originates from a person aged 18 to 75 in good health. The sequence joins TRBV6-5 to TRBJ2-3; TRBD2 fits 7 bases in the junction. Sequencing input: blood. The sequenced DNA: TGTGCCAGCAGTTCCCGAGCGGGGCTCACAGATACGCAGTATTTT. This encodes CASSSRAGLTDTQYF.